This T cell receptor beta chain was identified in a study of blood T cell repertoires in COVID-19. Across the whole study: Samples representing acute and convalescent COVID-19 were sourced from the United States, Italy and Spain.

The authors' processing: Scientists estimated how many nucleated cells there were by amplifying reference gene primers. Profiling relied on immunoSEQ multiplex PCR, and the TCRdb table lists in-frame clones only, not all of them. D and trimming come from the DNA, and the V and J calls and clone size come from that table. The sample contains nearly 350,000 clones, around nine tenths of which appear only once. The CDR3 has 17 amino acids. Germline V gives CDR1 MNHEY, CDR2 SMNVEV (reference sequence). The trim removed 4 bases at V and 5 bases at J, leaving 13 bases unmatched. The V gene is TRBV27, the J gene TRBJ2-3; 9 nucleotides match TRBD2. The sample comprised peripheral blood. The sequence derives from a woman in her 70s with COVID-19, enrolled during active disease. The CDR3 region is CASSSLRLAGAVDTQYF. The CDR3 coding sequence is TGTGCCAGCAGTTCCCTTCGATTAGCGGGGGCGGTAGATACGCAGTATTTT.